This T cell receptor (beta chain) was sequenced in a study of shared clonotypes between healthy human individuals. Unsorted PBMC DNA was sequenced on ten immunoSEQ deep assay plates. Methods used by the authors: Filtering of immunoSEQ junctional sequences could not match full-length read filtering. Here immunoSEQ multiplex PCR was the method, and the copy in TCRdb shows in-frame clones only, minus some. D and trimming were read from the DNA, whereas the V and J calls and clone size are those reported in that table. This sample has about 510,000 clones, with 75% to 80% found just once. This clone was seen more than once but under ten times. Its target is unknown. Healthy and HIV-negative, the adult donors had no recent acute infections or vaccinations. Overall study results and limits: Sampling covered nothing but blood. Tissue TCR repertoires likely differ from those found in blood.

Trimming removed 0 bases from V and 5 bases from J, with 10 bases in between. This CDR3 is built from 14 residues. Looked up from germline, CDR1 is KGHSH and CDR2 is LQKENI. This chain connects TRBV18 to TRBJ1-1; D unclear. The TCR sequence derives from a woman aged 40 to 55 in good health. Some clones in this sample may be carry-over from other donors' samples. The sample was PBMCs. The DNA of the CDR3 is TGTGCCAGCTCACCACCGGGTCTTAGTACTGAAGCTTTCTTT. It translates to CASSPPGLSTEAFF.